This TCR beta chain originates from a study of lymphopenia after photon versus proton radiotherapy. Sequenced by immunoSEQ multiplex PCR; TCRdb stores in-frame clones only, minus some. The sample holds around 150,000 clones; less than 90% are singletons and the top ten take approximately 4.6%. The TCR originated in a man aged 45-65 years with gastric cancer. Source: peripheral blood, taken from a patient treated with photon-based radiotherapy.

Written as DNA, the CDR3 is TGCGCCAGCAGCCAAGATTATAGCGGAGGGGGGTCTAGCACAGATACGCAGTATTTT. Encoded protein: CASSQDYSGGGSSTDTQYF. The chain couples TRBV4-3 to TRBJ2-3, with D perhaps TRBD1 or TRBD2 (6 bases each). Germline values: CDR1 LGHNA, CDR2 YSLEER. The germline V and J ends were trimmed by 0 bases and 0 bases, with 19 bases remaining between them. CDR3 length: 19 residues.